These 26 T cell receptor beta chains were all obtained from the same sample, sequenced in a study of blood T cell repertoires in COVID-19. Here immunoSEQ multiplex PCR was the method, and the copy in TCRdb shows in-frame clones only, minus some. Among 100,000 to 150,000 clones listed, roughly 74% were seen once. Sequenced: peripheral blood. The receptors derive from a man aged 55 to 70 with acute or convalescent COVID-19.

This chain links TRBV7-9 with TRBJ1-2, with D maybe TRBD1 (5 bases). From germline, CDR1 is SEHNR and CDR2 FQNEAQ (reference sequence). The length of the CDR3 is 19 residues. The V gene lost 4 bases and the J gene lost 3 bases, with 27 bases spanning the gap. The CDR3 DNA reads TGTGCCAGCAGCTCTCCGGCGTTCGCGTGGCAGGGCCTCGACTATGGCTACACCTTC. Its protein product is CASSSPAFAWQGLDYGYTF.

The gene calls are TRBV30 and TRBJ1-5; 10 bases are shared with TRBD1. From germline, CDR1 is GTSNPN and CDR2 SVGIG (reference sequence). V lost 5 bases, J lost 3 bases, and 10 bases stayed unmatched. The CDR3 totals 16 residues. This chain's CDR3 is CAWDTGTGAYNQPQHF. The CDR3 DNA reads TGTGCCTGGGATACCGGGACAGGGGCCTACAATCAGCCCCAGCATTTT.

The chain employs TRBV25-1 and TRBJ1-4; TRBD1 aligns across 8 bases. This CDR3 is 17 amino acids long. The germline CDR1 and CDR2 sequences are MGHDK and SYGVNS. With V trimmed by 3 bases and J by 4 bases, 10 bases remained unmatched. CDR3 nucleotides: TGTGCCAGCAGTGAGGGAGGGCAGGGGGCAAGTAATGAAAAACTGTTTTTT. It specifies CASSEGGQGASNEKLFF.

The chain couples TRBV12-3 or TRBV12-4 to TRBJ2-7; 9 nucleotides agree with TRBD2. J gave up 11 bases and V 3 bases, and 5 bases lay outside the gene matches. CDR3 length: 12 amino acids. CDR3 sequence reads: CASSFRSSGEYF. CDR3 nucleotides: TGTGCCAGCAGTTTCCGATCTAGCGGGGAGTACTTC.

The chain couples TRBV6-1 to TRBJ2-7; 8 bases fit TRBD2. The V gene end was trimmed by 2 bases and the J gene end by 0 bases; junction bases not matched to a gene: 6. Germline CDR1 and CDR2: MNHNS and SASEGT. There are 16 residues in the CDR3. CDR3 sequence reads: CASSESGGLSSYEQYF. The CDR3 DNA reads as TGTGCCAGCAGTGAAAGCGGGGGCCTCAGCTCCTACGAGCAGTACTTC.

CDR3 nucleotide sequence: TGCGCCAGCAGCAGGGTAAGGGGGCAGCCCCAGCATTTT. Its translation: CASSRVRGQPQHF. V gene TRBV5-1 combines with J gene TRBJ1-5; the D gene is possibly TRBD1 (6 bases). The CDR3 totals 13 residues. Trimming removed 4 bases at V and 7 bases at J, with 12 bases between. Germline loops: CDR1 SGHRS, CDR2 YFSETQ.

The count of this clone is one. This rearrangement joins TRBV30 to TRBJ1-5; D remains ambiguous. Trimming pared 1 base from V and 5 bases from J, leaving 15 bases between. Germline assignment: CDR1 GTSNPN and CDR2 SVGIG (reference sequence). CDR3 length: 15 amino acids. CDR3 sequence reads: CAWSGGGGRYQPQHF. CDR3 nucleotide sequence: TGTGCCTGGAGTGGAGGCGGAGGGCGATATCAGCCCCAGCATTTT.

This chain joins TRBV12-3 or TRBV12-4 and TRBJ1-1; a weak D match, TRBD1 (5 bases). CDR3 size: 13 residues. V was clipped by 7 bases and J by 2 bases, with 11 bases between them. The CDR3 DNA sequence: TGTGCCAGCACCCGTCAGGGAAACACTGAAGCTTTCTTT. Translating gives CASTRQGNTEAFF.

This CDR3 is CASTPNSGGRYEQYF. The CDR3 nucleotides read TGCGCCAGCACCCCTAATAGCGGGGGGAGATACGAGCAGTACTTC. The chain has TRBV5-1 and TRBJ2-7, with 10 positions matching TRBD2. V lost 6 bases to trimming and J lost 4 bases; unmatched junction nucleotides: 10. CDR1 is SGHRS and CDR2 is YFSETQ in the germline V gene. CDR3 size: 15 residues.

The genes are TRBV7-8 and TRBJ2-3; 10 bases are a match to TRBD2. Losses at the gene ends were 5 bases for V and 0 bases for J; bases not matched to a gene: 5. The CDR3 runs to 16 residues. The V gene's germline CDR1 is SGHVS and CDR2 FQNEAQ. CDR3 region: CASSRGLAVSTDTQYF. As DNA, the CDR3 is TGTGCCAGCAGCAGAGGACTAGCGGTGAGCACAGATACGCAGTATTTT.

V usage is TRBV6-5 and J usage is TRBJ2-1; TRBD2 matches at 9 bases. CDR1 and CDR2 (germline): MNHEY, SVGAGI. This CDR3 region has 15 residues. The V gene end was trimmed by 1 base and the J gene end by 6 bases; junction bases not matched to a gene: 4. This chain's CDR3 is CASSYLLAGTNEQFF. The CDR3 region has the DNA TGTGCCAGCAGTTACTTGCTAGCGGGAACCAATGAGCAGTTCTTC.

In this sample, this clone turned up a few times. The chain employs TRBV10-1 and TRBJ1-1; D uncertain. The V and J ends lost 3 bases and 1 base respectively, with 6 bases between them. The CDR3 totals 13 residues. Germline V gene lookup returns CDR1 WNHNN and CDR2 SYGVQD (reference sequence). CDR3 DNA sequence: TGCGCCAGCAGTGACGGTGGGAACACTGAAGCTTTCTTT. Translation: CASSDGGNTEAFF.

This sequence joins TRBV6-5 and TRBJ2-7; 8 bases match TRBD1. The junction had 11 bases not matched to a gene; V was cut back by 5 bases and J by 5 bases. CDR1 is MNHEY, CDR2 SVGAGI, per germline. The CDR3 loop spans 15 amino acids. The CDR3 is CASSPPGQGIHEQYF. As DNA, the CDR3 is TGTGCCAGCAGTCCCCCCGGACAGGGAATCCACGAGCAGTACTTC.

V and J are TRBV2 and TRBJ1-2, with D maybe TRBD1 (5 bases). V lost 6 bases and J lost 5, with 10 bases in between. Germline CDR1 SNHLY, CDR2 FYNNEI. The CDR3 runs 12 residues. The CDR3 loop is CASRGGDYGYTF. In nucleotides, the CDR3 is TGTGCCAGCAGGGGAGGGGATTATGGCTACACCTTC.

The V gene is TRBV27, the J gene TRBJ1-5; D is possibly TRBD1 (5 bases). CDR1 is MNHEY, CDR2 SMNVEV, per germline (reference sequence). Trimming cost V 0 bases and J 7 bases, with 10 bases left between them. The CDR3 has 14 residues. CDR3 region: CASSLSGRGQPQHF. CDR3 sequence (DNA): TGTGCCAGCAGTTTATCGGGGAGGGGCCAGCCCCAGCATTTT.

The chain combines TRBV19 with TRBJ1-4; TRBD1 matches 9 bases. The junction had 4 bases not matched to a gene; V was cut back by 3 bases and J by 8 bases. This CDR3 comprises 14 residues. Germline-derived CDR1 and CDR2 are LNHDA and SQIVND (reference sequence). CDR3 in DNA: TGTGCCAGTAGTATCGGGACAGGGAGAGAAAAACTGTTTTTT. Its protein is CASSIGTGREKLFF. Full variable domain (rest looked up from reference TRBV19 and TRBJ1-4): DGGITQSPKYLFRKEGQNVTLSCEQNLNHDAMYWYRQDPGQGLRLIYYSQIVNDFQKGDIAEGYSVSREKKESFPLTVTSAQKNPTAFYLCASSIGTGREKLFFGSGTQLSVL.

Concerning this clone itself: A junction end diverges from the germline sequence, so it may reflect a read error. The genes are TRBV7-8 and TRBJ1-1; TRBD1 aligns across 8 bases. Looked up from germline, CDR1 is SGHVS and CDR2 is FQNEAQ. This CDR3 is built from 16 residues. CDR3 region: CASSLPGGGVDREKRF. As DNA, the CDR3 is TGTGCCAGCAGCTTACCTGGGGGAGGAGTGGACAGGGAAAAAAGGTTT.

This clone came up many times. The germline gene is not matched at one end of the junction; a read error may be the cause. The rearrangement joins TRBV5-6 to TRBJ1-1; 8 bases are shared with TRBD1. Germline CDR1 SGHDT, CDR2 YYEEEE. The CDR3 sequence is 14 residues long. The CDR3 here is CASSLDQGAIFNLF. As DNA, the CDR3 is TGTGCCAGCAGCTTGGACCAGGGGGCGATCTTTAACCTCTTT.

The CDR3 region has the DNA TGTGCCAGTATCGGGACTAGCGGGGGGGCTTATGAGCAGTTCTTC. This gives the protein CASIGTSGGAYEQFF. The chain couples TRBV19 to TRBJ2-1, with 16 positions matching TRBD2. Trimming at V came to 7 bases and at J to 8 bases, leaving 5 bases not matched to a gene. Looked up from germline, CDR1 is LNHDA and CDR2 is SQIVND (reference sequence). The CDR3 contains 15 residues.

The chain uses TRBV27 and TRBJ1-1; 7 bases match TRBD1. This CDR3 is built from 13 residues. The junction had 4 bases not matched to a gene; V was cut back by 5 bases and J by 4 bases. Germline V gene lookup returns CDR1 MNHEY and CDR2 SMNVEV (reference sequence). For the CDR3, the DNA is TGTGCCAGCAGTCGACAGGGAAGCACTGAAGCTTTCTTT. Protein: CASSRQGSTEAFF.

The V gene is TRBV29-1, the J gene TRBJ1-3; no firm D call. The ends were cut back, 6 bases at V and 0 bases at J, with 9 bases in the middle. Germline lookup yields CDR1 SQVTM and CDR2 ANQGSEA. The CDR3 loop spans 13 amino acids. This CDR3 reads CSVRGSSGNTIYF. DNA of the CDR3: TGCAGCGTCCGAGGGAGCTCTGGAAACACCATATATTTT.

This clone was seen a single time. The chain has TRBV18 and TRBJ1-5; 7 positions agree with TRBD1. The ends lost 3 bases at V and 2 bases at J; junction bases unmatched: 10. Germline loops: CDR1 KGHSH, CDR2 LQKENI. This CDR3 is 17 amino acids long. The DNA of the CDR3 is TGTGCCAGCTCACCCGGAACAGGGGTGGAGGGCAATCAGCCCCAGCATTTT. As protein: CASSPGTGVEGNQPQHF.

The V gene is TRBV15, the J gene TRBJ1-5, with 9 bases matching TRBD1. With V trimmed by 2 bases and J by 0 bases, 5 bases remained unmatched. The CDR3 has 17 amino acids. The germline V gene has CDR1 LNHNV and CDR2 YYDKDF (reference sequence). The CDR3 protein is CATSRSTGGSSNQPQHF. DNA for the CDR3: TGTGCCACCAGCAGATCGACAGGGGGATCTAGCAATCAGCCCCAGCATTTT.

This clone has a single count. The rearrangement links TRBV7-8 to TRBJ1-4; no reliable D call. The V gene lost 5 bases and the J gene lost 7 bases, with 8 bases spanning the gap. Per germline, CDR1 SGHVS and CDR2 FQNEAQ. This CDR3 contains 12 residues. CDR3 nucleotides: TGTGCCAGCAGCGGATCAGGTGAAAAACTGTTTTTT. This codes for CASSGSGEKLFF.

This sequence joins TRBV6-5 and TRBJ1-1; D remains unclear. Germline values: CDR1 MNHEY, CDR2 SVGAGI. V was clipped by 4 bases and J by 1 base, with 10 bases between them. The CDR3 covers 14 residues. The CDR3 spells CASSFIRGNTEAFF. Here the CDR3 DNA reads TGTGCCAGCAGTTTTATTCGGGGGAACACTGAAGCTTTCTTT.

The chain links TRBV7-7 to TRBJ2-1; D is unclear. The CDR3 runs 15 residues. Germline V gene lookup returns CDR1 SSHAT and CDR2 FNYEAQ (reference sequence). V gave up 5 bases and J gave up 2 bases, with 13 bases separating them. For the CDR3, the DNA is TGTGCCAGCAGCCCAGACACGGTTACCTACAATGAGCAGTTCTTC. Amino acids: CASSPDTVTYNEQFF.